One sample yielded the 20 T cell receptor beta chains listed below, sequenced in a study of control samples from healthy donors and cancer patients (dated by TCRdb to 2018 to 2020). The library was built by means of the immunoSEQ multiplex PCR assay. TCRdb stores this immuneACCESS table with in-frame sequences only. Part of the clones is absent; in the studies checked, under half of the shortfall reflects unresolved V genes, and no reason is known for the rest. The table for this sample lists 65,000 to 95,000 clones; around 89% of them were counted only once. The ten largest clones add up to 5.5% to 7.5% of the sample. Source material: blood. Every receptor here comes from a man aged 50-60 years in good health.

This clone was counted once. V gene TRBV19 combines with J gene TRBJ1-1, with TRBD1 matching 9 bases. Trimming took 4 bases from V and 4 from J; bases not matched to a gene: 7. In germline, CDR1 is LNHDA, CDR2 SQIVND (reference sequence). The CDR3 contains 15 residues. The chain's CDR3 is CASSTAQGARTEAFF. CDR3 bases: TGTGCCAGTAGTACCGCACAGGGGGCGCGCACTGAAGCTTTCTTT.

This chain links TRBV15 with TRBJ1-1; 7 bases match TRBD1. With 5 bases clipped from V and 0 bases from J, the junction kept 3 bases outside the gene matches. The CDR3 has 14 amino acids. The germline gives CDR1 LNHNV, CDR2 YYDKDF (reference sequence). The CDR3 coding sequence is TGTGCCACCAGCCAGGGACAGCTGAACACTGAAGCTTTCTTT. Residues: CATSQGQLNTEAFF.

This clone showed up just a few times. CDR3 DNA: TGCGCCAGCAGCGACTACAGGGGGCTCTCTGGCTACACCTTC. Its translation is CASSDYRGLSGYTF. The chain is built from TRBV10-2 and TRBJ1-2; TRBD1 aligns across 9 bases. V was pared by 6 bases and J by 7 bases, with 9 bases of the junction left unmatched. There are 14 residues in the CDR3. Germline V gives CDR1 WSHSY, CDR2 SAAADI.

The chain uses TRBV2 and TRBJ1-5, with D possibly being TRBD1 (6 bases). V was shortened by 4 bases and J by 0 bases, with 10 bases between the two germline ends. The CDR3 length is 15 residues. In germline, CDR1 is SNHLY, CDR2 FYNNEI. The CDR3 bases are TGTGCCAGCAGTGGACAGGTAGATAGCAATCAGCCCCAGCATTTT. Protein product: CASSGQVDSNQPQHF.

The chain recombines TRBV12-1 with TRBJ2-3; TRBD1 reflects the table's D call only, with no check against the DNA. TRBV12-1 is a pseudogene. The CDR3 loop spans 14 amino acids. CDR3 nucleotide sequence: TGTGCCAGCAGCTTTCGACAGGGGGCAGATACGCAGTATTTT. Its protein product is CASSFRQGADTQYF.

This rearrangement joins TRBV6-6 to TRBJ1-1; D gene ambiguous. Trimming pared 5 bases from V and 0 bases from J, leaving 10 bases between. The CDR3 runs to 14 residues. Germline V gene sequence: CDR1 MNHNY, CDR2 SVGAGI (reference sequence). The CDR3 loop reads CASSGGGLNTEAFF. DNA for the CDR3: TGTGCCAGCAGTGGTGGAGGCTTGAACACTGAAGCTTTCTTT.

The rearrangement links TRBV7-9 to TRBJ2-7; perhaps TRBD1 as D (6 bases). Germline values: CDR1 SEHNR, CDR2 FQNEAQ (reference sequence). This CDR3 has 16 amino acids. V was pared by 2 bases and J by 1 base, with 15 bases between. The CDR3 loop reads CASSLSKGHLSYEQYF. Here the CDR3 DNA reads TGTGCCAGCAGCTTATCAAAGGGACACCTATCCTACGAGCAGTACTTC.

The rearrangement uses TRBV3-1 (or the pseudogene TRBV3-2) and TRBJ1-1; tentatively, D is TRBD1 (6 bases). Germline CDR1 LGHDT, CDR2 YNNKEL (reference sequence). The CDR3 extends over 17 amino acids. Trimming pared 1 base from V and 1 base from J, leaving 16 bases between. The CDR3 DNA reads TGTGCCAGCAGCCAAGTAGGGGGGGTTGGATGGAACACTGAAGCTTTCTTT. This gives the protein CASSQVGGVGWNTEAFF.

The chain carries TRBV19 and TRBJ1-5; a possible D gene is TRBD1 (5 bases). Germline CDR1 reads LNHDA; CDR2 reads SQIVND (reference sequence). The CDR3 runs to 16 residues. Trimming stripped 10 bases from V and 3 bases from J, with 22 bases between. CDR3 DNA sequence: TGTGCCACCCGCGGGTTCCTCTCGGGGGTCAATCAGCCCCAGCATTTT. Translating gives CATRGFLSGVNQPQHF.

The CDR3 loop is CASSQRRGTAGGATNEKLFF. The CDR3 DNA reads as TGTGCCAGCAGCCAACGCCGCGGGACGGCTGGGGGTGCAACTAATGAAAAACTGTTTTTT. The chain links TRBV2 to TRBJ1-4; tentative D call: TRBD1 (5 bases). The ends were cut back, 6 bases at V and 0 bases at J, with 26 bases in the middle. Per the germline V gene, CDR1 is SNHLY and CDR2 is FYNNEI. The CDR3 totals 20 residues.

The chain uses TRBV7-3 and TRBJ2-5; 8 bases are a match to TRBD2. The CDR3 covers 18 residues. J lost 1 base, V lost 5 bases, and 15 bases had no gene match. Germline CDR1 SGHTA, CDR2 FQGTGA. The CDR3 region has the DNA TGTGCCAGCAGCGGGTTGCGAGGGGTAGCGGGGCGCCAAGAGACCCAGTACTTC. Amino acid sequence: CASSGLRGVAGRQETQYF. The variable domain in full, completed from reference TRBV7-3 and TRBJ2-5, reads GAGVSQTPSNKVTEKGKYVELRCDPISGHTALYWYRQSLGQGPEFLIYFQGTGAADDSGLPNDRFFAVRPEGSVSTLKIQRTERGDSAVYLCASSGLRGVAGRQETQYFGPGTRLLVL.

In its sample, this clone was seen once. The rearrangement links TRBV6-2 or TRBV6-3 to TRBJ2-5, with D maybe TRBD2 (6 bases). Trimming took 5 bases from V and 4 from J, leaving 14 bases between them. Germline assignment: CDR1 MNHEY and CDR2 SVGEGT. This CDR3 has 14 amino acids. The CDR3 loop is CASSRDFSGETQYF. The CDR3 DNA reads as TGTGCCAGCAGTCGGGACTTTTCCGGAGAGACCCAGTACTTC.

V gene TRBV6-5 combines with J gene TRBJ1-2; D gene ambiguous. There are 14 residues in the CDR3. Looked up from germline, CDR1 is MNHEY and CDR2 is SVGAGI. V gave up 5 bases and J gave up 6 bases, with 16 bases separating them. CDR3 sequence reads: CASSTARQWDGYTF. The CDR3 DNA follows: TGTGCCAGCAGTACGGCCAGACAATGGGATGGCTACACCTTC.

This chain uses TRBV20-1 with TRBJ2-1, with D possibly being TRBD2 (5 bases). This CDR3 region has 11 residues. V lost 6 bases and J 4 bases, leaving 7 bases between the germline ends. Per the germline V gene, CDR1 is DFQATT and CDR2 is SNEGSKA (reference sequence). CDR3 amino acids: CSAGEYNEQFF. CDR3 DNA sequence: TGCAGTGCCGGGGAGTACAATGAGCAGTTCTTC.

The V call is TRBV18, the J call TRBJ1-3, with D unresolved. CDR1 is KGHSH and CDR2 is LQKENI in the germline V gene. The CDR3 spans 14 residues. Trimming left V 2 bases short and J 0 bases short, with 5 bases between. The CDR3: CASSPSHSGNTIYF. CDR3 in DNA: TGTGCCAGCTCACCAAGCCACTCTGGAAACACCATATATTTT.

This clone appeared a single time. The rearrangement joins TRBV6-5 to TRBJ2-7; D is ambiguous. The germline V gene has CDR1 MNHEY and CDR2 SVGAGI. There are 12 residues in the CDR3. V was trimmed by 5 bases and J by 4 bases, leaving 9 bases between them. CDR3 amino acids: CASSPGRYEQYF. The CDR3 DNA reads as TGTGCCAGCAGTCCGGGTCGGTACGAGCAGTACTTC.

This chain uses TRBV27 with TRBJ1-2, with 7 nucleotides matching TRBD1. After removal of 0 bases from V and 2 bases from J, the junction contained 12 bases not matched to a gene. The CDR3 loop spans 18 amino acids. CDR1 and CDR2 from the germline V gene are MNHEY and SMNVEV (reference sequence). The DNA of the CDR3 is TGTGCCAGCAGTTTATCGCTCAACAGGGGCCCTCGAAACTATGGCTACACCTTC. Protein product: CASSLSLNRGPRNYGYTF.

This clone was seen a few times. This chain connects TRBV9 to TRBJ2-5; 12 nucleotides agree with TRBD2. V was pared by 0 bases and J by 5 bases, with 2 bases of the junction left unmatched. This CDR3 has 15 residues. The germline gives CDR1 SGDLS, CDR2 YYNGEE. The CDR3 reads CASSVATSGGETQYF. CDR3 DNA: TGTGCCAGCAGCGTAGCTACTAGCGGGGGGGAGACCCAGTACTTC.

The chain is built from TRBV27 and TRBJ2-2, with 11 positions matching TRBD1. From germline, CDR1 is MNHEY and CDR2 SMNVEV (reference sequence). V trimming: 5 bases; J trimming: 6 bases; junction bases outside the gene matches: 8. CDR3 length: 16 residues. The CDR3 sequence: CASSQLRTGGSGELFF. CDR3 DNA sequence: TGTGCCAGCAGTCAATTACGGACAGGGGGCTCCGGGGAGCTGTTTTTT.

The CDR3, as DNA: TGCAGCGTTGAAGGGGCCTGGGTAGAATACAATGAGCAGTTCTTC. Residues: CSVEGAWVEYNEQFF. J is TRBJ2-1 and V is TRBV29-1; D gene ambiguous. Deletions cut 1 base from V and 4 bases from J, with 14 bases between. Germline CDR1 reads SQVTM; CDR2 reads ANQGSEA. This CDR3 has 15 residues.